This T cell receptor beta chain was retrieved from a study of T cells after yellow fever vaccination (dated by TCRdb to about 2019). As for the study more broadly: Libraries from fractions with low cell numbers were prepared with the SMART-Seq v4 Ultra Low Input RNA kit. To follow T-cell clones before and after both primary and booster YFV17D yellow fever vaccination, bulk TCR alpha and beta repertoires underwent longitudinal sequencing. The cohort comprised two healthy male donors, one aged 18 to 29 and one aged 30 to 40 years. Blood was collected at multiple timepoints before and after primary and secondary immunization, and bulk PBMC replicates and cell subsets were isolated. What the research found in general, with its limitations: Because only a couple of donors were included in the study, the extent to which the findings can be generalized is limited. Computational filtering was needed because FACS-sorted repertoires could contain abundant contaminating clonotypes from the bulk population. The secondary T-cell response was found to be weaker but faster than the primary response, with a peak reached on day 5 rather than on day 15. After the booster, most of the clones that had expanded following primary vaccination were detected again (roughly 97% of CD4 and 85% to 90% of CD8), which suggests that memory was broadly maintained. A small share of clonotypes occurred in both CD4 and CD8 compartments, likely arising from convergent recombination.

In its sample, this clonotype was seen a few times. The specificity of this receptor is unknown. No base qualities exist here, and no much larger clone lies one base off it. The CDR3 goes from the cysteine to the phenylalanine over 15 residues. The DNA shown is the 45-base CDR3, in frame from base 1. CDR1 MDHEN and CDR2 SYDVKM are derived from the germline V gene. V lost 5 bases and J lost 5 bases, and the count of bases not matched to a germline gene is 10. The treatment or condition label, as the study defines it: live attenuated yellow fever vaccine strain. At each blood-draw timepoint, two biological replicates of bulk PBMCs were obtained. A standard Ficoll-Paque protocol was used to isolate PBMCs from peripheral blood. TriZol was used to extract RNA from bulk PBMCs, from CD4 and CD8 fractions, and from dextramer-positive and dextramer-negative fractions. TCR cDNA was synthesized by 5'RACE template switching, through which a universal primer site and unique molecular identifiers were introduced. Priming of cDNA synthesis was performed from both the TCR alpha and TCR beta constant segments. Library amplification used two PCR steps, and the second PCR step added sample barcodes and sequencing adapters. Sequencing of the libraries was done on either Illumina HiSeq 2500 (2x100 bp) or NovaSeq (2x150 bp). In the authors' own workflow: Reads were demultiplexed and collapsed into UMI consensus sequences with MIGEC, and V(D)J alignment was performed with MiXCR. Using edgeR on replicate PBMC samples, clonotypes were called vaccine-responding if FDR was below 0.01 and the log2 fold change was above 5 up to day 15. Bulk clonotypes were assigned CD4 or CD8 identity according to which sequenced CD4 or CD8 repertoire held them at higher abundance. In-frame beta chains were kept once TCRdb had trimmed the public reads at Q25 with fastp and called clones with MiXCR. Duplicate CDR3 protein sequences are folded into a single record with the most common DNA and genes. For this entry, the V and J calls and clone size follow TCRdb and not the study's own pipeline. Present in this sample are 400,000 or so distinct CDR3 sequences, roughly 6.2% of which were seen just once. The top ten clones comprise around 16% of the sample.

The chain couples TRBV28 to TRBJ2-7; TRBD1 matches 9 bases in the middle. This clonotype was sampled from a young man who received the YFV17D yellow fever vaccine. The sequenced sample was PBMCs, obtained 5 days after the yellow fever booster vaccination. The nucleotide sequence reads TGTGCCAGCAGTATAACAGGGGGCGCTTCACACGAGCAGTACTTC. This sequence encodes CASSITGGASHEQYF.